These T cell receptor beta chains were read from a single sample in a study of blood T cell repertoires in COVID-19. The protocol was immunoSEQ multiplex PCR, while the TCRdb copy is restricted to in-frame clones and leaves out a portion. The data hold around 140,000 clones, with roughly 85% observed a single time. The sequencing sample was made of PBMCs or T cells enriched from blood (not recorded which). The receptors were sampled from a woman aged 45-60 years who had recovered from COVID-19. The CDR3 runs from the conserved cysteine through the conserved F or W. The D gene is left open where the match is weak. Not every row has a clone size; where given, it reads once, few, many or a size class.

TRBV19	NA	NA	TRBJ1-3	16	CASSIESSSSGNTIYF	TGTGCCAGTAGTATTGAGAGTTCTTCCTCTGGAAACACCATATATTTT
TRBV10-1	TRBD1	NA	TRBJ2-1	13	CASGRDSYNEQFF	TGCGCCAGCGGTCGGGACAGCTACAATGAGCAGTTCTTC
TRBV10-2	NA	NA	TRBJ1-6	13	CASSEGVIGPLHF	TGCGCCAGCAGTGAAGGGGTGATAGGACCCCTCCACTTT
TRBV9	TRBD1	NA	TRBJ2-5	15	CASSVGGQVQETQYF	TGTGCCAGCAGCGTAGGGGGACAGGTACAAGAGACCCAGTACTTC
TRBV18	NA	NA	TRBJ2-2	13	CASSPQGIGELFF	TGTGCCAGCTCACCCCAGGGAATCGGGGAGCTGTTTTTT
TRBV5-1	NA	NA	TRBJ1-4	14	CASSSAGGQEKLFF	TGCGCCAGCAGCTCCGCGGGGGGGCAGGAAAAACTGTTTTTT
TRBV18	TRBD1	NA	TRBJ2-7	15	CASSPLGGADYEQYF	TGTGCCAGCTCACCATTAGGGGGCGCTGACTACGAGCAGTACTTC
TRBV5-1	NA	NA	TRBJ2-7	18	CASSFRDGRMGAFYEQYF	TGCGCCAGCAGCTTCCGGGACGGCAGAATGGGGGCTTTCTACGAGCAGTACTTC
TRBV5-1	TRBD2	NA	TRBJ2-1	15	CASSQGLAGPNEQFF	TGCGCCAGCAGCCAGGGACTAGCGGGGCCCAATGAGCAGTTCTTC
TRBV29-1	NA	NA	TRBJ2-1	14	CSVGTGDPYNEQFF	TGCAGCGTTGGTACGGGAGACCCCTACAATGAGCAGTTCTTC
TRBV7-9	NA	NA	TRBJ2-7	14	CASSLTGAGYEQYF	TGTGCCAGCAGCTTAACGGGAGCTGGGTACGAGCAGTACTTC
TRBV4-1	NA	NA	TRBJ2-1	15	CASSRMPGFYNEQFF	TGCGCCAGCAGCCGTATGCCGGGTTTCTACAATGAGCAGTTCTTC
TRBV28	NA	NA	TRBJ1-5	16	CASSSSGAGGNQPQHF	TGTGCCAGCAGTTCATCAGGGGCGGGGGGCAATCAGCCCCAGCATTTT
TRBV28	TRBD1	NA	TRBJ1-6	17	CASSPTRGQGWVTPLHF	TGTGCCAGCAGTCCGACCCGGGGACAGGGATGGGTAACACCCCTCCACTTT
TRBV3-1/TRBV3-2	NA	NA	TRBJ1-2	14	CASSQARAHYGYTF	TGTGCCAGCAGCCAAGCCAGGGCCCACTATGGCTACACCTTC
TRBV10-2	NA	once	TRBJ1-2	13	CASSEVEPYGYTF	TGCGCCAGCAGTGAAGTAGAGCCGTATGGCTACACCTTC
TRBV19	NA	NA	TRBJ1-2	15	CASIESTGTNYGYTF	TGTGCCAGTATTGAGAGTACGGGGACTAACTATGGCTACACCTTC
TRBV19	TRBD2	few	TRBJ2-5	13	CASSITGRETQYF	TGTGCCAGTAGTATTACCGGGAGGGAGACCCAGTACTTC
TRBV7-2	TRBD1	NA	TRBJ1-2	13	CASRLTGDYGYTF	TGTGCCAGCAGACTAACAGGGGACTATGGCTACACCTTC
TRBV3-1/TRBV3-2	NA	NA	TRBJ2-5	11	CASRIEETQYF	TGTGCCAGCAGAATAGAAGAGACCCAGTACTTC
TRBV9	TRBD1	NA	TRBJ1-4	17	CASSTGQGGGTNEKLFF	TGTGCCAGCAGCACAGGACAGGGAGGGGGAACTAATGAAAAACTGTTTTTT
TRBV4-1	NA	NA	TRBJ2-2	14	CASSQEVARGELFF	TGCGCCAGCAGCCAAGAGGTAGCCCGCGGGGAGCTGTTTTTT
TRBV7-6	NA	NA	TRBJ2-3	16	CASSLAVGGGTDTQYF	TGTGCCAGCAGCTTAGCGGTAGGCGGGGGCACAGATACGCAGTATTTT
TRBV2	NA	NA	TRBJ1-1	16	CASSERGGRMNTEAFF	TGTGCCAGCAGTGAAAGGGGGGGCCGGATGAACACTGAAGCTTTCTTT
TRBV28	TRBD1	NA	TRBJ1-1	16	CASSLSPGGLNTEAFF	TGTGCCAGCAGTTTATCGCCAGGGGGCTTGAACACTGAAGCTTTCTTT
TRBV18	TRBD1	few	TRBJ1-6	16	CASSTGTGGKNSPLHF	TGTGCCAGCTCTACCGGGACAGGGGGCAAGAATTCACCCCTCCACTTT
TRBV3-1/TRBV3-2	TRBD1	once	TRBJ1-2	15	CASSSGDRGHSGYTF	TGTGCCAGCAGCTCCGGGGACAGGGGGCATAGTGGCTACACCTTC
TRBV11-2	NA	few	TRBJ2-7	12	CASSLSTYEQYF	TGTGCCAGCAGCCTCAGTACCTACGAGCAGTACTTC
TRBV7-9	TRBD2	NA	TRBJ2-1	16	CASSLDGGGLWNEQFF	TGTGCCAGCAGCTTAGATGGCGGGGGGCTATGGAATGAGCAGTTCTTC
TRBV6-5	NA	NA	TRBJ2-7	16	CASSSPYSESSYEQYF	TGTGCCAGCAGTTCGCCGTATTCGGAGAGCTCCTACGAGCAGTACTTC
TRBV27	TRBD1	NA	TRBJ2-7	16	CASYPGQGLGGYEQYF	TGTGCCAGCTATCCGGGACAGGGGCTCGGCGGATACGAGCAGTACTTC
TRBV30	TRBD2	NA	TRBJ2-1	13	CAQEAGGHNEQFF	TGTGCCCAGGAGGCGGGAGGTCACAATGAGCAGTTCTTC